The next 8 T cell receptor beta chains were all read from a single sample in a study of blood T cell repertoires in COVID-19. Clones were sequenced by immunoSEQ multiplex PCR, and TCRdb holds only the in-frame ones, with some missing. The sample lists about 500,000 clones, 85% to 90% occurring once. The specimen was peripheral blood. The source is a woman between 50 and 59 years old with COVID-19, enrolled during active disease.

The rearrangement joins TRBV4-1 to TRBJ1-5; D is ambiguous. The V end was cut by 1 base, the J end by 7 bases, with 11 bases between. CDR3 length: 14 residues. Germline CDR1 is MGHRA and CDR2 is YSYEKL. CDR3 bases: TGCGCCAGCAGCCAAGGGCCAACGGGACAGCCCCAGCATTTT. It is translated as CASSQGPTGQPQHF.

CDR3 nucleotide sequence: TGTGCCAGCACCATGACAGGGGCCCGGGAGACCCAGTACTTC. Protein product: CASTMTGARETQYF. V and J are TRBV11-2 and TRBJ2-5; TRBD1 matches 8 bases. CDR1 SGHAT and CDR2 FQNNGV come from the germline V gene. After removal of 7 bases from V and 5 bases from J, the junction contained 9 bases not matched to a gene. CDR3 size: 14 residues.

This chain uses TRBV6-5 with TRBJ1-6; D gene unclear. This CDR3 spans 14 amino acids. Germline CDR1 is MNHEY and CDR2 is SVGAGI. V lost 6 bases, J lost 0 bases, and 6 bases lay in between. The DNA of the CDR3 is TGTGCCAGCAGCGAGCCCTCCTATAATTCACCCCTCCACTTT. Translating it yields CASSEPSYNSPLHF.

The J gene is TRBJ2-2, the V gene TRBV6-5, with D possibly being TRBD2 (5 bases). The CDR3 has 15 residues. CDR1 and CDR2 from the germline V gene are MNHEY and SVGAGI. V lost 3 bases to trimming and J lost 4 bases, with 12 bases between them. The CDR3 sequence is CASSYLSGTTGELFF. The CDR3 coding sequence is TGTGCCAGCAGTTATCTCAGCGGCACCACCGGGGAGCTGTTTTTT.

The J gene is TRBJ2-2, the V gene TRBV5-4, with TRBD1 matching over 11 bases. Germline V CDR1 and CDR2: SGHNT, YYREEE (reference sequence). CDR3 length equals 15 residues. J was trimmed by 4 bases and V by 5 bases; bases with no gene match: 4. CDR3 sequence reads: CASRDGQGATGELFF. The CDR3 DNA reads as TGTGCCAGCAGAGACGGACAGGGGGCCACCGGGGAGCTGTTTTTT.

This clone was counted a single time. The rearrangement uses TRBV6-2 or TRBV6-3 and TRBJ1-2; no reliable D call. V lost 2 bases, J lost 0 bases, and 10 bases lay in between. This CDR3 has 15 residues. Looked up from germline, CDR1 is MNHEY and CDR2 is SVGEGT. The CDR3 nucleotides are TGTGCCAGCAGTTACGAACAGAGAGCTAACTATGGCTACACCTTC. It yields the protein CASSYEQRANYGYTF.

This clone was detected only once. The CDR3: CASSLEGTDTQYF. The CDR3 DNA is TGTGCCAGCAGCTTAGAGGGCACAGATACGCAGTATTTT. This sequence joins TRBV7-3 and TRBJ2-3, with no clear D. V was pared by 2 bases and J by 1 base, with 4 bases between. The CDR3 runs 13 residues. Looked up from germline, CDR1 is SGHTA and CDR2 is FQGTGA. Full variable domain (rest looked up from reference TRBV7-3 and TRBJ2-3): GAGVSQTPSNKVTEKGKYVELRCDPISGHTALYWYRQSLGQGPEFLIYFQGTGAADDSGLPNDRFFAVRPEGSVSTLKIQRTERGDSAVYLCASSLEGTDTQYFGPGTRLTVL.

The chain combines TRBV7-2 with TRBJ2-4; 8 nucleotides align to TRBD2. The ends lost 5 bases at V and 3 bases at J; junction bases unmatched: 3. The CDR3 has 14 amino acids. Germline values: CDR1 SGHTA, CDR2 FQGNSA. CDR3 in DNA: TGTGCCAGCAGCCCACGGGGGGGCAAAAACATTCAGTACTTC. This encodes CASSPRGGKNIQYF.